Here is one T cell receptor (beta chain) with its context. Its antigen is still unknown. This CDR3 is 15 amino acids long. Germline lookup yields CDR1 MGHRA and CDR2 YSYEKL. The junction had 1 base not matched to a gene; V was cut back by 2 bases and J by 0 bases. The data derive from a study of naive CD8 T cells in extremely preterm neonates. Measured with immunoSEQ multiplex PCR; TCRdb has only the in-frame clones, and not every one. The data contain some 7,400 clones, roughly 90% of them singletons. Deliveries were elective term cesareans at about 35-41 weeks, with no labor or membrane rupture. Excluded: fetal demise, active maternal HSV, known maternal HIV. General study findings and limits: The authors flagged variable productive template counts in preterm samples. Compared with older groups, preterm CDR3s were shorter, with fewer N additions and less trimming. Preterm neonates had significantly lower iChao1 richness than other age groups.

This TCR derives from a newborn in good health. The V and J genes are TRBV4-1 and TRBJ2-7; 10 bases align to TRBD2. Sample: naive CD8+ T cells from cord blood. The CDR3 region has the DNA TGCGCCAGCAGCCAAACTAGCGGGGTCTCCTACGAGCAGTACTTC. Protein sequence: CASSQTSGVSYEQYF.